This T cell receptor (beta chain) was sequenced for a study of PD-L1 blockade in urothelial cancer. Study information: Analysis of the blood was performed 3 weeks (second dose) and 6 weeks after treatment start. Median T cell yield from blood was about 130,000.

Germline V CDR1 and CDR2: SGHAT, FQNNGV. The CDR3 is 14 amino acids. V was pared by 5 bases and J by 4 bases, with 15 bases between. Spiking each PCR with synthetic TCR analog templates was performed. The repertoire was sequenced with immunoSEQ multiplex PCR; TCRdb's copy has only in-frame clones and lacks some. The table shows 56,000 or so clones, with 85% occurring only once. Time point meaning: pretreatment peripheral blood. Patients each gave 1 to 8 samples, pretreatment and on-treatment. This chain connects TRBV11-2 to TRBJ2-7; the D gene is possibly TRBD1 (5 bases). Sample: PBMCs, taken around atezolizumab (anti-PD-L1) treatment. The TCR was taken from a man aged 70-80 years with urothelial cancer. CDR3 in DNA: TGTGCCAGCAGCCCTGACATAGGACATTACGAGCAGTACTTC. This sequence encodes CASSPDIGHYEQYF.